This is a list of T cell receptor beta chains from one sample in a study of regulatory dendritic cells for organ transplantation. The table came from immunoSEQ multiplex PCR; TCRdb's copy has only in-frame clones and leaves some out. The sample lists under 50,000 clones, 85% to 95% occurring once. The specimen sequenced was naive CD8+ T cells from blood. All receptors derive from a human donor in good health. Both conserved end residues are part of each CDR3. The D gene is left open where the match is weak.

d_call: -; v_call: TRBV15; cdr3_length: 15; cdr3_aa: CATSSPTDQPREQFF
d_call: -; v_call: TRBV28; cdr3_length: 13; cdr3_aa: CASSFWGGPEAFF
d_call: -; v_call: TRBV4-1; cdr3_length: 17; cdr3_aa: CASSQRGLPVGNNEQFF
d_call: -; v_call: TRBV11-2; cdr3_length: 14; cdr3_aa: CASSFWAQQETQYF
d_call: -; v_call: TRBV4-1; cdr3_length: 14; cdr3_aa: CASSQELGGKPLHF
d_call: TRBD1; v_call: TRBV27; cdr3_length: 16; cdr3_aa: CASSPRQGPNTGELFF
d_call: -; v_call: TRBV2; cdr3_length: 9; cdr3_aa: CASSAGYTF
d_call: -; v_call: TRBV27; cdr3_length: 14; cdr3_aa: CASSLIGQGKEQYF
d_call: -; v_call: TRBV13; cdr3_length: 18; cdr3_aa: CASSLEASPQSSYNEQFF
d_call: -; v_call: TRBV6-6; cdr3_length: 15; cdr3_aa: CASSSSSGLIYEQYF
d_call: TRBD2; v_call: TRBV9; cdr3_length: 14; cdr3_aa: CASSSGGASYEQYF
d_call: TRBD1; v_call: TRBV7-9; cdr3_length: 16; cdr3_aa: CASSDRPRDSPYEQYF
d_call: -; v_call: TRBV9; cdr3_length: 14; cdr3_aa: CASSVEAIGSPLHF
d_call: TRBD2; v_call: TRBV27; cdr3_length: 15; cdr3_aa: CASSDGTSGYNEQFF
d_call: TRBD1; v_call: TRBV27; cdr3_length: 16; cdr3_aa: CASSIGTGGSNQPQHF
d_call: -; v_call: TRBV7-9; cdr3_length: 12; cdr3_aa: CASSLEALPQHF
d_call: -; v_call: TRBV29-1; cdr3_length: 14; cdr3_aa: CSVEGGTVQETQYF
d_call: TRBD1; v_call: TRBV5-5; cdr3_length: 14; cdr3_aa: CASSLGTGFEKLFF
d_call: TRBD1; v_call: TRBV6-6; cdr3_length: 13; cdr3_aa: CASCFTTGHEQFF
d_call: -; v_call: TRBV7-3; cdr3_length: 11; cdr3_aa: CANRLGYEQFF
d_call: TRBD1; v_call: TRBV30; cdr3_length: 11; cdr3_aa: CALTGGYGYTF
d_call: -; v_call: TRBV5-1; cdr3_length: 11; cdr3_aa: CASVRGNEQYF
d_call: -; v_call: TRBV6-1; cdr3_length: 11; cdr3_aa: CASRWGNEQFF
d_call: -; v_call: TRBV14; cdr3_length: 15; cdr3_aa: CASSQDVGVAVGYTF
d_call: TRBD1; v_call: TRBV4-3; cdr3_length: 15; cdr3_aa: CASSPGQGAGYEQYF
d_call: -; v_call: TRBV5-6; cdr3_length: 14; cdr3_aa: CASSWRGVEKGYTF
d_call: -; v_call: TRBV9; cdr3_length: 12; cdr3_aa: CASSVEWDTQYF
d_call: TRBD1; v_call: TRBV4-3; cdr3_length: 15; cdr3_aa: CASSHGTGGFYEQYF
d_call: -; v_call: TRBV5-5; cdr3_length: 15; cdr3_aa: CASNGKGPTTGELFF
d_call: -; v_call: TRBV27; cdr3_length: 15; cdr3_aa: CASSYSTHESYEQYF
d_call: TRBD2; v_call: TRBV4-1; cdr3_length: 16; cdr3_aa: CASSQGGPGLGYEQYF
d_call: -; v_call: TRBV30; cdr3_length: 13; cdr3_aa: CAWTWQLNTEAFF
d_call: -; v_call: TRBV19; cdr3_length: 17; cdr3_aa: CASSILFRGEAGNTQYF
d_call: TRBD2; v_call: TRBV7-9; cdr3_length: 16; cdr3_aa: CANSPPGASGGETQYF
d_call: TRBD1; v_call: TRBV6-1; cdr3_length: 15; cdr3_aa: CASSEEGTEPYEQYF
d_call: -; v_call: TRBV4-1; cdr3_length: 16; cdr3_aa: CASSLRTFLAGVEQFF
d_call: TRBD1; v_call: TRBV30; cdr3_length: 15; cdr3_aa: CAWRVDRAASDEQFF
d_call: -; v_call: TRBV28; cdr3_length: 16; cdr3_aa: CASSPLQSGGNEKLFF
d_call: -; v_call: TRBV4-1; cdr3_length: 18; cdr3_aa: CASSQVLGGADSGNTIYF
d_call: TRBD1; v_call: TRBV28; cdr3_length: 16; cdr3_aa: CASSWPTGGTPYEQYF
d_call: TRBD1; v_call: TRBV7-3; cdr3_length: 13; cdr3_aa: CASSQGDGYGYTF
d_call: TRBD1; v_call: TRBV28; cdr3_length: 14; cdr3_aa: CASTLTGVDTEAFF
d_call: -; v_call: TRBV2; cdr3_length: 13; cdr3_aa: CASSEGLNTEAFF
d_call: -; v_call: TRBV7-2; cdr3_length: 16; cdr3_aa: CASSASSWRAIGELFF
d_call: TRBD2; v_call: TRBV28; cdr3_length: 14; cdr3_aa: CASRQSGSAETQYF
d_call: TRBD2; v_call: TRBV9; cdr3_length: 13; cdr3_aa: CAGQRGENNEQFF
d_call: -; v_call: TRBV9; cdr3_length: 14; cdr3_aa: CASSVGAGAQPQHF
d_call: -; v_call: TRBV28; cdr3_length: 17; cdr3_aa: CASSLFASLTSTDTQYF
d_call: -; v_call: TRBV7-7; cdr3_length: 14; cdr3_aa: CASSLPGPFNEQFF
d_call: -; v_call: TRBV19; cdr3_length: 21; cdr3_aa: CASSPPSDPAERQVPFGEQYF
d_call: -; v_call: TRBV7-7; cdr3_length: 13; cdr3_aa: CASSLRLGAEAFF
d_call: -; v_call: TRBV27; cdr3_length: 13; cdr3_aa: CASSLSRDKELFF
d_call: -; v_call: TRBV30; cdr3_length: 13; cdr3_aa: CAWDGTFSNIQYF